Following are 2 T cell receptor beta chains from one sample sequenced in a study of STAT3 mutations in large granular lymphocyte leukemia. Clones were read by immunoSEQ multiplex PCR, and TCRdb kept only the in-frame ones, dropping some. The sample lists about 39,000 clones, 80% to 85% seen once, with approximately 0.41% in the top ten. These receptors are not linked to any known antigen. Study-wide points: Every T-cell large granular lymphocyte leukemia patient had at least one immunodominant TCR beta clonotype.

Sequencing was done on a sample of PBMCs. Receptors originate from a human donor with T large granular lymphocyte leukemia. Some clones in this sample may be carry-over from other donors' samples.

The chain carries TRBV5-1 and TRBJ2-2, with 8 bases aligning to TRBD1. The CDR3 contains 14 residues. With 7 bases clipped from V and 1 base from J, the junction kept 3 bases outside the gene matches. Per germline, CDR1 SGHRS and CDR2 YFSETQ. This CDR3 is CASRDRLNTGELFF. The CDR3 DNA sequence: TGCGCCAGCCGGGACAGGCTGAACACCGGGGAGCTGTTTTTT.

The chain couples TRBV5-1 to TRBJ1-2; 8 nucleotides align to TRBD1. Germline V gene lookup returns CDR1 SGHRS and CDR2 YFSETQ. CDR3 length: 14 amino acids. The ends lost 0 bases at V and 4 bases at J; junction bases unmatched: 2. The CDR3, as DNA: TGCGCCAGCAGCTTGGGGACAGGGATCTATGGCTACACCTTC. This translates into CASSLGTGIYGYTF.